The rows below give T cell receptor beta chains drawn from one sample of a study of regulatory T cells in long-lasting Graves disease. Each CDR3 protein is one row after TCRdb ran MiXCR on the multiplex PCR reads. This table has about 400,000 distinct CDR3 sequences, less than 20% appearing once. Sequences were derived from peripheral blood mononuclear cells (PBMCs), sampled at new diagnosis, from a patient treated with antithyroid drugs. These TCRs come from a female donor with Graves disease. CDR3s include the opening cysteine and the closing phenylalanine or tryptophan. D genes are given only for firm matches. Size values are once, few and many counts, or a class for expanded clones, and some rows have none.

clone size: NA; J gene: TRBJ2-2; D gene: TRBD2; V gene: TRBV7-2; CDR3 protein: CASSLMGGRPTGELFF; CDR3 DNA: TGTGCCAGCAGCCTCATGGGAGGGCGTCCCACCGGGGAGCTGTTTTTT
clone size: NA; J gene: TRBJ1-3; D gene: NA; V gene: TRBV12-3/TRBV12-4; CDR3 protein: CASSFFVGAGNTIYF; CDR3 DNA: TGTGCCAGCAGTTTTTTTGTCGGGGCAGGAAACACCATATATTTT
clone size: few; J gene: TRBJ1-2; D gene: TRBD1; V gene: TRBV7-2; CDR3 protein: CASSGTGAFFYGYTF; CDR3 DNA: TGTGCCAGCAGCGGGACAGGGGCATTTTTCTATGGCTACACCTTC
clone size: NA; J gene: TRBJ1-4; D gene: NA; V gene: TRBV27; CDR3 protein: CASSENEKLFF; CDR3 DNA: TGTGCCAGCAGTGAAAATGAAAAACTGTTTTTT
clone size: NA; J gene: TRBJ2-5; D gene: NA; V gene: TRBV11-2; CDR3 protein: CASSFARAGCGETQYF; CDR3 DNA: TGTGCCAGCAGCTTTGCCCGGGCGGGATGTGGAGAGACCCAGTACTTC
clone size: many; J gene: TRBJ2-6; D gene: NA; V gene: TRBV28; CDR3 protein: CASDYKSSGANVLTF; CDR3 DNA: TGTGCCAGCGATTACAAGAGCTCTGGGGCCAACGTCCTGACTTTC
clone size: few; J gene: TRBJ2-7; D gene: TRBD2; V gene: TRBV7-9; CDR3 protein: CASSLVMTSGRYEQYF; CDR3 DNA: TGTGCCAGCAGCTTAGTAATGACTAGCGGTCGCTACGAGCAGTACTTC
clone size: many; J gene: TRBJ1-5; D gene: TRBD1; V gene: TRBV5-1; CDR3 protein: CASSPGTGGNQPQHF; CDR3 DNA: TGTGCCAGCAGCCCCGGGACAGGGGGCAATCAGCCCCAGCATTTT
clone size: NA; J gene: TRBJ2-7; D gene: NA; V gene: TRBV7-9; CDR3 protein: CASSLAGSYEQHF; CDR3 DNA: TGTGCCAGCAGCTTAGCGGGCAGCTACGAGCAGCACTTC
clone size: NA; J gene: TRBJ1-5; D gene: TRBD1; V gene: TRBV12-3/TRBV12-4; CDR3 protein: CASSPDRGTNQPQHF; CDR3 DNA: TGTGCCAGCAGTCCCGACAGGGGGACCAATCAGCCCCAGCATTTT
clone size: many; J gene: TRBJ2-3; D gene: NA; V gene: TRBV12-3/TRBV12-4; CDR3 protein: CATNLGESGRDTQYF; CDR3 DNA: TGTGCCACCAACCTCGGAGAGTCGGGGAGAGATACGCAGTATTTT
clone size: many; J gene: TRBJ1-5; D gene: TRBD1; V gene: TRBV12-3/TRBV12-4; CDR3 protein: CASSPGQVNQPQHF; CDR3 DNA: TGTGCCAGCAGCCCGGGACAGGTCAATCAGCCCCAGCATTTT
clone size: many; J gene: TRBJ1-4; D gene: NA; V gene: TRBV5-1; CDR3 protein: CASSPDGRATNEKLFF; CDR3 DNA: TGCGCCAGCAGCCCGGACGGACGTGCAACTAATGAAAAACTGTTTTTT
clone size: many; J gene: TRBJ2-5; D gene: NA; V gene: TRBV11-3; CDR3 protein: CASSLGGVSETQYF; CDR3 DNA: TGTGCCAGCAGCTTAGGCGGAGTATCAGAGACCCAGTACTTC
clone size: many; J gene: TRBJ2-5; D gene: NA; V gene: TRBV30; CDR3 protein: CAWDRFQETQYF; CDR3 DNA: TGTGCCTGGGACAGGTTCCAAGAGACCCAGTACTTC
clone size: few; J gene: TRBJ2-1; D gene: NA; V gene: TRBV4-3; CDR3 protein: CASSQGMGYEQFF; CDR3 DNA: TGCGCCAGCAGCCAAGGAATGGGGTATGAGCAGTTCTTC